This T cell receptor (beta chain) came from a study of cytomegalovirus exposure and HLA in healthy donors. Study in general: It was reported in a later analysis that the roughly 120 validation repertoires used the same platform as the approximately 670 first-cohort repertoires.

A note on this clone: Its antigen is currently unknown.

V shed 4 bases and J 4 bases; nucleotides not matched to a gene: 11. The CDR3 sequence is 16 residues long. Germline V CDR1 and CDR2: SNHLY, FYNNEI. Study observations and caveats: Overall, 164 TCR beta chains were annotated as cytomegalovirus-associated. In vitro, a few CMV-associated chains proved specific for CMV antigens.

Here immunoSEQ multiplex PCR was the method, and the copy in TCRdb shows in-frame clones only, minus some. The sample consists of 90,000 to 150,000 clones, around nine tenths of them appearing once. This chain joins TRBV2 and TRBJ1-2; TRBD1 matches 8 bases. The sample comprised PBMCs. The receptor was derived from a man younger than 30 in good health and CMV-seropositive. CDR3 protein: CASSAQTGGISYGYTF. As DNA, the CDR3 is TGTGCCAGCAGTGCCCAAACAGGGGGAATTAGCTATGGCTACACCTTC.